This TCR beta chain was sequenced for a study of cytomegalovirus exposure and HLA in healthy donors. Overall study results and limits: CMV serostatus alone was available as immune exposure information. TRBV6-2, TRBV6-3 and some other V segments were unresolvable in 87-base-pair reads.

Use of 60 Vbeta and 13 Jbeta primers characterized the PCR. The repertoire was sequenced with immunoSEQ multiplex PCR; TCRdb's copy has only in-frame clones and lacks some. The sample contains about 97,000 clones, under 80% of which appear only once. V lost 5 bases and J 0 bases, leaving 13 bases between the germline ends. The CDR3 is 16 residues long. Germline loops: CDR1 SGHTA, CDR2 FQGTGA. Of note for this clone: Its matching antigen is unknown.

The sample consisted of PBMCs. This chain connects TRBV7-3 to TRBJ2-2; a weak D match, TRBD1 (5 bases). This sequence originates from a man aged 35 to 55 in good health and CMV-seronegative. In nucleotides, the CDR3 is TGTGCCAGCAGCAAACAGGTCCCTTCGAACACCGGGGAGCTGTTTTTT. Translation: CASSKQVPSNTGELFF.